These 24 T cell receptor beta chains share one sample of origin, sequenced in a study of T cells in tumors after PD-1 blockade. Method: immunoSEQ multiplex PCR; TCRdb's copy keeps in-frame clones and lacks some. The data hold around 35,000 clones, with around 72% observed a single time. Source: PBMCs, taken after anti-PD-1 treatment. These TCRs come from a human donor with basal cell carcinoma.

The V and J genes are TRBV6-5 and TRBJ2-7, with 7 bases fitting TRBD1. The V and J ends lost 6 bases and 6 bases, in that order; junction bases with no gene match: 5. In germline, CDR1 is MNHEY, CDR2 SVGAGI. The CDR3 is 12 amino acids. The CDR3 DNA is TGTGCCAGCAGCGGGACAGCTCCCGAGCAGTACTTC. This codes for CASSGTAPEQYF.

This clone was seen more than once but under ten times. The chain has TRBV7-9 and TRBJ2-1; possible D gene TRBD1, 5 bases. The CDR3 is 15 residues long. Germline V gene lookup returns CDR1 SEHNR and CDR2 FQNEAQ (reference sequence). The V end was cut by 1 base, the J end by 3 bases, with 10 bases between. DNA for the CDR3: TGTGCCAGCAGCTTAGAAACAGGAAGCTACAATGAGCAGTTCTTC. Protein sequence: CASSLETGSYNEQFF.

The chain uses TRBV7-8 and TRBJ2-7; D unresolved. The germline gives CDR1 SGHVS, CDR2 FQNEAQ. V lost 5 bases, J lost 0 bases, and 5 bases lay in between. CDR3 length: 12 amino acids. CDR3 sequence reads: CASSPSSYEQYF. Written as DNA, the CDR3 is TGTGCCAGCAGCCCCAGCTCCTACGAGCAGTACTTC. Drawing the rest from reference TRBV7-8 and TRBJ2-7, the complete variable domain is GAGVSQSPRYKVAKRGQDVALRCDPISGHVSLFWYQQALGQGPEFLTYFQNEAQLDKSGLPSDRFFAERPEGSVSTLKIQRTQQEDSAVYLCASSPSSYEQYFGPGTRLTVT.

This clone was seen once. The rearrangement joins TRBV11-3 to TRBJ2-5, with TRBD1 matching 8 bases. The CDR3 is 15 residues long. Per germline, CDR1 SGHNT and CDR2 YENEEA. V lost 2 bases, J lost 0 bases, and 2 bases stayed unmatched. CDR3 sequence reads: CASSLYRGNQETQYF. In nucleotides, the CDR3 is TGTGCCAGCAGCTTATACAGGGGGAACCAAGAGACCCAGTACTTC.

The chain combines TRBV5-1 with TRBJ1-1; 9 nucleotides agree with TRBD1. The V gene's germline CDR1 is SGHRS and CDR2 YFSETQ. The V segment lost 3 bases and the J segment 0 bases; nucleotides outside the gene matches: 6. The CDR3 spans 16 residues. The CDR3 DNA sequence: TGCGCCAGCAGCTCCGACAGGGGGTTGGTGAACACTGAAGCTTTCTTT. This encodes CASSSDRGLVNTEAFF.

The CDR3 nucleotides are TGTGCCAGCAGCTTAACGGGGACTAGCGTTCCCAATGAGCAGTTCTTC. Translated, it gives CASSLTGTSVPNEQFF. The chain couples TRBV7-2 to TRBJ2-1, with 10 bases aligning to TRBD2. Germline loops: CDR1 SGHTA, CDR2 FQGNSA. J was trimmed by 6 bases and V by 2 bases; bases with no gene match: 7. The CDR3 length is 16 residues.

This sequence joins TRBV14 and TRBJ1-6; D is unclear. The V and J ends lost 2 bases and 8 bases respectively, with 10 bases between them. This CDR3 has 14 residues. Germline V gene lookup returns CDR1 SGHDN and CDR2 FVKESK. The chain's CDR3 is CASSQRFTDSPLHF. The DNA for the CDR3 is TGTGCCAGCAGCCAACGGTTTACCGATTCACCCCTCCACTTT.

V is TRBV30 and J is TRBJ2-3; 14 bases map to TRBD2. The CDR3 loop spans 17 amino acids. V dropped 2 bases and J dropped 0; count of bases not matched to a gene: 4. From germline, CDR1 is GTSNPN and CDR2 SVGIG (reference sequence). The CDR3 spells CAWSRTSGGLSTDTQYF. CDR3 nucleotides: TGTGCCTGGAGTAGGACTAGCGGGGGGTTGAGCACAGATACGCAGTATTTT.

The chain joins TRBV7-9 to TRBJ2-3; 11 positions match TRBD2. The J segment lost 6 bases and the V segment lost 5 bases, leaving 19 bases of the junction unmatched. Germline V gene sequence: CDR1 SEHNR, CDR2 FQNEAQ (reference sequence). The CDR3 length is 19 residues. The CDR3 bases are TGTGCCAGCAGCGGTCGTCTAGCGGGGGGCCTATCTATAAAGGATACGCAGTATTTT. It yields the protein CASSGRLAGGLSIKDTQYF.

This clone is deemed medium-sized (0.01 to 0.1%). The CDR3 loop reads CASSSGTDTQYF. The DNA for the CDR3 is TGTGCCAGCAGTAGTGGCACAGATACGCAGTATTTT. The V call is TRBV2, the J call TRBJ2-3; the D is unclear. Trimming cost V 5 bases and J 1 base, with 4 bases left between them. The CDR3 runs 12 residues. CDR1 is SNHLY and CDR2 is FYNNEI in the germline V gene.

The chain recombines TRBV4-2 with TRBJ2-5; D is uncertain. Trimming left V 3 bases short and J 0 bases short, with 5 bases between. From germline, CDR1 is LGHNA and CDR2 YNFKEQ. The length of the CDR3 is 13 residues. The CDR3 DNA reads as TGTGCCAGCAGCCAGGAGTACCAAGAGACCCAGTACTTC. Translating it yields CASSQEYQETQYF.

J is TRBJ2-7 and V is TRBV11-3, with D perhaps TRBD2 (7 bases). The length of the CDR3 is 15 residues. The V end lost 6 bases, the J end lost 4 bases, and 19 bases lay between the germline ends. Germline values: CDR1 SGHNT, CDR2 YENEEA. The CDR3 sequence is CASSRGALEGYEQYF. The CDR3 bases are TGTGCCAGCAGTCGGGGGGCCTTAGAGGGATACGAGCAGTACTTC. Looking up the rest from reference TRBV11-3 and TRBJ2-7 gives the full variable domain: EAGVVQSPRYKIIEKKQPVAFWCNPISGHNTLYWYLQNLGQGPELLIRYENEEAVDDSQLPKDRFSAERLKGVDSTLKIQPAELGDSAVYLCASSRGALEGYEQYFGPGTRLTVT.

The rearrangement joins TRBV6-6 to TRBJ2-7; D is possibly TRBD2 (6 bases). The CDR3 consists of 12 residues. The V gene lost 5 bases and the J gene lost 4 bases, with 9 bases spanning the gap. The germline CDR1 and CDR2 sequences are MNHNY and SVGAGI (reference sequence). This CDR3 is CASSGSGYEQYF. CDR3 sequence (DNA): TGTGCCAGCAGTGGTAGCGGATACGAGCAGTACTTC.

V gene TRBV30 combines with J gene TRBJ2-1; 13 nucleotides line up with TRBD2. The CDR3 is 16 amino acids. Germline V gene data show CDR1 as GTSNPN and CDR2 as SVGIG (reference sequence). The trim removed 2 bases at V and 6 bases at J, leaving 7 bases unmatched. CDR3 residues: CAWSPSGLAGTNEQFF. The CDR3 DNA reads TGTGCCTGGAGTCCCTCGGGACTAGCGGGGACCAATGAGCAGTTCTTC. The full variable domain, in which reference TRBV30 and TRBJ2-1 provide the parts outside the CDR3, is SQTIHQWPATLVQPVGSPLSLECTVEGTSNPNLYWYRQAAGRGLQLLFYSVGIGQISSEVPQNLSASRPQDRQFILSSKKLLLSDSGFYLCAWSPSGLAGTNEQFFGPGTRLTVL.

The genes are TRBV3-1 (or the pseudogene TRBV3-2) and TRBJ2-3, with D perhaps assigned TRBD1 or TRBD2 (5 bases each). Germline lookup yields CDR1 LGHDT and CDR2 YNNKEL (reference sequence). The length of the CDR3 is 15 residues. V lost 4 bases and J lost 6, with 17 bases in between. CDR3 sequence reads: CASSPPGPTRDTQYF. CDR3 coding DNA: TGTGCCAGCAGCCCACCGGGACCTACACGGGATACGCAGTATTTT.

This clone was picked up a small number of times. The identical CDR3 is also encoded by other nucleotide sequences in the sample. The chain combines TRBV6-2 or TRBV6-3 with TRBJ1-2; no definite D call. The V gene lost 5 bases and the J gene lost 2 bases, with 12 bases spanning the gap. The CDR3 runs to 14 residues. Germline CDR1 is MNHEY and CDR2 is SVGEGT. In DNA form, the CDR3 reads TGTGCCAGCAGTCAAGTAACGGAGAACTATGGCTACACCTTC. Translating gives CASSQVTENYGYTF.

This clone was seen a single time. The chain uses TRBV28 and TRBJ2-5, with TRBD1 as a possible D gene (7 bases). The V and J ends lost 4 bases and 1 base respectively, with 13 bases between them. This CDR3 comprises 15 residues. Germline V gene sequence: CDR1 MDHEN, CDR2 SYDVKM. The CDR3 is CASSSGGPTQETQYF. The CDR3 bases are TGTGCCAGCAGTTCAGGGGGGCCTACCCAAGAGACCCAGTACTTC. The whole variable domain, filled in from reference TRBV28 and TRBJ2-5, reads DVKVTQSSRYLVKRTGEKVFLECVQDMDHENMFWYRQDPGLGLRLIYFSYDVKMKEKGDIPEGYSVSREKKERFSLILESASTNQTSMYLCASSSGGPTQETQYFGPGTRLLVL.

V is TRBV2 and J is TRBJ2-1; 9 nucleotides align to TRBD2. After removal of 7 bases from V and 9 bases from J, the junction contained 13 bases not matched to a gene. The germline gives CDR1 SNHLY, CDR2 FYNNEI. The CDR3 contains 15 residues. The CDR3 protein is CASTLRGGFGGEQFF. The CDR3 DNA reads as TGTGCCAGCACGCTGCGGGGGGGCTTCGGTGGTGAGCAGTTCTTC.

The rearrangement uses TRBV19 and TRBJ1-1; tentatively, D is TRBD1 (6 bases). Trimming took off 6 bases at V and 5 bases at J, with 22 bases between the two ends. Germline V gives CDR1 LNHDA, CDR2 SQIVND (reference sequence). The CDR3 covers 16 residues. The CDR3 DNA sequence: TGTGCCAGTAGACCTATTAGGGGGGGGATCGGAACTGAAGCTTTCTTT. It yields the protein CASRPIRGGIGTEAFF.

The V gene is TRBV4-3, the J gene TRBJ1-1; D is uncertain. Trimming removed 0 bases from V and 2 bases from J, with 13 bases in between. The length of the CDR3 is 16 residues. CDR1 is LGHNA and CDR2 is YSLEER in the germline V gene. This chain's CDR3 is CASSQDLEFYNTEAFF. The DNA of the CDR3 is TGCGCCAGCAGCCAAGATTTGGAGTTTTACAACACTGAAGCTTTCTTT.

The chain carries TRBV3-1 (or the pseudogene TRBV3-2) and TRBJ1-1; maybe TRBD1 (5 bases). V gave up 4 bases and J gave up 4 bases, with 16 bases separating them. The germline V gene encodes CDR1 LGHDT and CDR2 YNNKEL (reference sequence). CDR3 length: 15 amino acids. The CDR3 region has the DNA TGTGCCAGCAGCCCCCTGGCCCGGGGACCCACTGAAGCTTTCTTT. It translates to CASSPLARGPTEAFF.

The chain links TRBV3-1 (or the pseudogene TRBV3-2) to TRBJ2-3, with TRBD2 matching over 9 bases. The trim removed 1 base at V and 6 bases at J, leaving 11 bases unmatched. The length of the CDR3 is 17 residues. In germline, CDR1 is LGHDT, CDR2 YNNKEL (reference sequence). CDR3 amino acids: CASSQAPWSGGLDTQYF. The DNA for the CDR3 is TGTGCCAGCAGCCAAGCCCCCTGGAGCGGGGGGTTGGATACGCAGTATTTT.

The chain combines TRBV6-4 with TRBJ2-4; D not certain. Germline V gene data show CDR1 as MRHNA and CDR2 as SNTAGT. Trimming shortened V by 6 bases and J by 0 bases, and 15 bases separated the two germline ends. The CDR3 contains 16 residues. Here the CDR3 reads CASRTNSALAKNIQYF. The CDR3 nucleotides read TGTGCCAGCAGGACGAACAGCGCCTTAGCCAAAAACATTCAGTACTTC.

The chain carries TRBV7-9 and TRBJ1-3; D ambiguous. The CDR3 runs 14 residues. Germline loops: CDR1 SEHNR, CDR2 FQNEAQ (reference sequence). Trimming left V 5 bases short and J 1 base short, with 9 bases between. CDR3 sequence: CASSRSPSGNTIYF. CDR3 sequence (DNA): TGTGCCAGCAGCCGGTCCCCTTCTGGAAACACCATATATTTT.